The 14 T cell receptor beta chains below all came from one sample that was sequenced in a study of T cells after yellow fever vaccination. A single record per CDR3 protein comes from TCRdb applying MiXCR to the 5' RACE reads. The table records about 340,000 distinct CDR3 sequences, about 9.5% of them present only once. The sample here was PBMCs, taken on the day of the first yellow fever vaccination. These receptors all come from a man aged 18 to 30 who received the YFV17D yellow fever vaccine.

Turning to this clonotype: Its ends do not fully match the called genes, so a read error is possible. The genes are TRBV7-8 and TRBJ2-5; D ambiguous. Germline loops: CDR1 SGHVS, CDR2 FQNEAQ. This CDR3 has 14 residues. The CDR3 sequence: CASNLPPGGETQYF. The CDR3 nucleotides are TGTGCCAGCAACTTACCACCGGGTGGGGAGACCCAGTACTTC.

This chain connects TRBV7-8 to TRBJ1-2, with D tentatively TRBD1 (5 bases). Germline V lookup: CDR1 SGHVS, CDR2 FQNEAQ. V lost 2 bases to trimming and J lost 3 bases, with 13 bases between them. This CDR3 is 15 amino acids long. Here the CDR3 DNA reads TGTGCCAGCAGCTTAAGGGGCAGAACTCACTATGGCTACACCTTC. This gives the protein CASSLRGRTHYGYTF.

There are many counts of this clonotype. V and J are TRBV4-2 and TRBJ1-2; D is unclear. Per the germline V gene, CDR1 is LGHNA and CDR2 is YNFKEQ. With 6 bases removed from V and 7 bases from J, the gap between germline ends came to 18 bases. The CDR3 runs to 14 residues. The CDR3 region has the DNA TGTGCCAGCAGTCAACGGGCAGAGAGGGCTGGCTACACCTTC. It specifies CASSQRAERAGYTF.

This clonotype occurred many times. The chain uses TRBV5-1 and TRBJ2-7, with D perhaps TRBD1 (5 bases). V lost 0 bases to trimming and J lost 4 bases, with 11 bases between them. CDR3 size: 14 residues. Looked up from germline, CDR1 is SGHRS and CDR2 is YFSETQ. CDR3 sequence: CASSLEARAYEQYV. In DNA form, the CDR3 reads TGCGCCAGCAGCTTGGAAGCCAGGGCATACGAGCAGTACGTC.

This sequence joins TRBV4-1 and TRBJ2-5; perhaps TRBD2 as D (6 bases). From germline, CDR1 is MGHRA and CDR2 YSYEKL. The CDR3 covers 14 residues. V lost 0 bases and J 4 bases, leaving 9 bases between the germline ends. The CDR3 DNA follows: TGCGCCAGCAGCCAAGAGGAGGGGCGAGAGACCCAGTACTTC. This encodes CASSQEEGRETQYF.

There are a few counts of this clonotype. The chain carries TRBV20-1 and TRBJ1-5; no clear D gene. This CDR3 spans 14 amino acids. The germline V gene has CDR1 DFQATT and CDR2 SNEGSKA (reference sequence). Trimming stripped 2 bases from V and 4 bases from J, with 12 bases between. The CDR3 DNA reads as TGCAGTGCTAGATCGGGGTACGCTAATCAGCCCCAGCATTTT. Encoded protein: CSARSGYANQPQHF.

As for this clonotype: Compared with germline, one end of the junction differs, possibly owing to a read error. CDR3 bases: TGCGCCAGCAGCCTTGATTCGACTAGCACAGATTCGCAGTATTTT. Encoded protein: CASSLDSTSTDSQYF. The chain links TRBV4-3 to TRBJ2-3; 7 nucleotides align to TRBD2. The CDR3 is made up of 15 amino acids. Germline V gene data show CDR1 as LGHNA and CDR2 as YSLEER.

The table lists this clonotype with many counts. V gene TRBV7-2 combines with J gene TRBJ2-1, with D perhaps TRBD1 (5 bases). The V end was cut by 1 base, the J end by 5 bases, with 9 bases between. The CDR3 is made up of 14 amino acids. Germline V lookup: CDR1 SGHTA, CDR2 FQGNSA. The CDR3 region has the DNA TGTGCCAGCAGCTTAGGGCAGGGCCACAATGAGCAGTTCTTC. This codes for CASSLGQGHNEQFF.

This clonotype was detected a few times. The chain uses TRBV5-4 and TRBJ2-5, with TRBD2 matching over 11 bases. CDR1 is SGHNT and CDR2 is YYREEE in the germline V gene (reference sequence). J was trimmed by 2 bases and V by 2 bases; bases with no gene match: 8. This CDR3 comprises 17 residues. CDR3 protein: CASSFWGLAGGQETQYF. The CDR3 region has the DNA TGTGCCAGCAGCTTTTGGGGCCTAGCGGGGGGTCAAGAGACCCAGTACTTC. The variable domain in full, completed from reference TRBV5-4 and TRBJ2-5, reads ETGVTQSPTHLIKTRGQQVTLRCSSQSGHNTVSWYQQALGQGPQFIFQYYREEENGRGNFPPRFSGLQFPNYSSELNVNALELDDSALYLCASSFWGLAGGQETQYFGPGTRLLVL.

This clonotype has at least ten counts. The chain employs TRBV5-1 and TRBJ2-1, with 9 bases matching TRBD1. The CDR3 sequence is 14 residues long. Germline CDR1 reads SGHRS; CDR2 reads YFSETQ. The junction had 7 bases not matched to a gene; V was cut back by 4 bases and J by 8 bases. The CDR3 reads CASSPDRGFDEQFF. CDR3 coding DNA: TGCGCCAGCAGCCCGGACAGGGGCTTCGATGAGCAGTTCTTC.

V is TRBV11-3 and J is TRBJ2-1, with a possible D match to TRBD2 (6 bases). This CDR3 contains 14 residues. Per the germline V gene, CDR1 is SGHNT and CDR2 is YENEEA. Trimming shortened V by 6 bases and J by 1 base, and 10 bases separated the two germline ends. The CDR3 nucleotides are TGTGCCAGCAGTCGGGACTGGTCCTACAATGAGCAGTTCTTC. Its translation: CASSRDWSYNEQFF. Together with reference TRBV11-3 and TRBJ2-1, the CDR3 gives the full variable domain: EAGVVQSPRYKIIEKKQPVAFWCNPISGHNTLYWYLQNLGQGPELLIRYENEEAVDDSQLPKDRFSAERLKGVDSTLKIQPAELGDSAVYLCASSRDWSYNEQFFGPGTRLTVL.

This clonotype was picked up a small number of times. This chain uses TRBV11-1 with TRBJ2-7; 9 positions match TRBD1. Germline CDR1 SGHAT, CDR2 FQDESV (reference sequence). The V and J ends lost 5 bases and 5 bases, in that order; junction bases with no gene match: 10. The CDR3 loop spans 15 amino acids. For the CDR3, the DNA is TGTGCCAGCAGCCCCCGACGGGACAGGGTCCACGAGCAGTACTTC. It encodes CASSPRRDRVHEQYF.

This clonotype showed up many times. The chain is built from TRBV7-9 and TRBJ2-1, with 8 bases fitting TRBD1. V lost 5 bases to trimming and J lost 2 bases; unmatched junction nucleotides: 5. The length of the CDR3 is 15 residues. Per the germline V gene, CDR1 is SEHNR and CDR2 is FQNEAQ (reference sequence). CDR3 sequence reads: CASSIQGVTYNEQFF. The CDR3 region has the DNA TGTGCCAGCAGCATACAGGGGGTGACCTACAATGAGCAGTTCTTC.

This clonotype has just a few counts. CDR3 amino acids: CADTGQLMNTEAFF. In nucleotides, the CDR3 is TGTGCCGATACAGGGCAACTGATGAACACTGAAGCTTTCTTT. The chain employs TRBV2 and TRBJ1-1; a weak D match, TRBD1 (6 bases). The CDR3 loop spans 14 amino acids. CDR1 and CDR2 from the germline V gene are SNHLY and FYNNEI. The V end was cut by 11 bases, the J end by 0 bases, with 16 bases between.